A selection of T cell receptor beta chains follows, all from one sample in a study of regulatory T cells in long-lasting Graves disease. TCRdb recomputed calls from the multiplex PCR reads with MiXCR, one row per CDR3 protein. Of hundreds of thousands of distinct CDR3 sequences listed, 16% are singletons. These data are also associated with another study on T cells in Graves' hyperthyroidism and ophthalmopathy.

The sample here was peripheral blood mononuclear cells (PBMCs), taken at new diagnosis, from a patient treated with antithyroid drugs. Receptors originate from a young man with Graves disease. Each CDR3 is given with its conserved first and last residue. Fields, in order: V gene, clone size, J gene, D gene, CDR3 DNA, CDR3 protein. The D gene is left open where the match is weak. Clone size reads once, few, many, or a class if the clone is expanded.

>TRBV20-1|many|TRBJ1-5|-
TGCAGTGCCTACGAGGTCTATAGCAATCAGCCCCAGCATTTT
CSAYEVYSNQPQHF
>TRBV24-1|few|TRBJ2-1|TRBD2
TGTGCCACCAGTGATTCGACTAGCGACTTCTACAATGAGCAGTTCTTC
CATSDSTSDFYNEQFF
>TRBV6-1|many|TRBJ2-2|TRBD2
TGTGCCAGCAGGGGAGGGACGACGGGCACCGGGGAGCTGTTTTTT
CASRGGTTGTGELFF
>TRBV7-8|many|TRBJ2-7|TRBD1
TGTGCCAGCAGCTTAGGATCGGGACAGGGTTCCTACGAGCAGTACTTC
CASSLGSGQGSYEQYF
>TRBV2|few|TRBJ2-7|TRBD2
TGTGCCAGCATCACAACCGGGACTAGCGGCGAGCAGTACTTC
CASITTGTSGEQYF
>TRBV3-1|many|TRBJ2-7|TRBD1
TGCGCCAGCAGCCAGGGGACAGGGGCCTACGAGCAGTACTTC
CASSQGTGAYEQYF
>TRBV5-5|many|TRBJ2-2|TRBD1
TGTGCCAGCAGCCTAAGGACAGGGCGGGACACCGGGGAGCTGTTTTTT
CASSLRTGRDTGELFF
>TRBV7-3|few|TRBJ2-1|TRBD2
TGTGCCAGCAGTATCGCGGGAGGCGGGTTCAATGAGCAGTTCTTC
CASSIAGGGFNEQFF
>TRBV7-2|many|TRBJ2-7|-
TGTGCCAGCAGCCCCGGACACCCCCACCGCGAGCAGTACTTC
CASSPGHPHREQYF
>TRBV20-1|many|TRBJ1-1|-
TGCAGTGCTAGAAAGACCGGGACTACCCGGGGTAAGGCTTTCTTT
CSARKTGTTRGKAFF
>TRBV10-3|many|TRBJ2-5|TRBD2
TGTGCCACTCAGCGGACTAGCGGGACTGAAGAGACCCAGTACTTC
CATQRTSGTEETQYF
>TRBV5-1|many|TRBJ2-7|-
TGCGCCAGCAGCTTGAGGCTAGGTTTCCAGGCCGCCTACGAGCAGTACTTC
CASSLRLGFQAAYEQYF